This T cell receptor beta chain originates from a study of T cell responses to AZD1222 COVID-19 vaccine. The repertoire was sequenced with immunoSEQ multiplex PCR; TCRdb's copy has only in-frame clones and lacks some. The data hold about 140,000 clones, with nearly 95% observed a single time. Trimming stripped 0 bases from V and 6 bases from J, with 12 bases between. Germline V gives CDR1 SGHAT, CDR2 FQNNGV. The CDR3 is 14 residues long. Sequenced here: peripheral blood, sampled 28 days after the second AZD1222 dose. The sequence was collected from an adult who received the AZD1222 COVID-19 vaccine. The V gene is TRBV11-2, the J gene TRBJ2-7, with TRBD2 as a possible D gene (5 bases). The CDR3 region is CASSLDRGFGEQYF. The CDR3 DNA reads as TGTGCCAGCAGCTTAGATCGCGGGTTTGGCGAGCAGTACTTC.